This T cell receptor beta chain was obtained from a study of CD8 T cells in Susac syndrome. RNA was extracted with the RNeasy kit, and a quantity of roughly 0.5 to 1 ug was reverse transcribed using random hexamers. Amplification of TCR beta CDR3 used immunoSEQ multiplex PCR across 54 Vbeta and 13 Jbeta. TCRdb re-analysed the immunoSEQ multiplex PCR reads in MiXCR, keeping a single row per CDR3 protein. The table records approximately 150,000 distinct CDR3 sequences, around 80% of them present only once. The germline V and J ends were trimmed by 7 bases and 7 bases, with 20 bases remaining between them. The CDR3 runs to 14 residues. The V gene's germline CDR1 is MNHEY and CDR2 SMNVEV (reference sequence).

The chain joins TRBV27 to TRBJ2-7, with D maybe TRBD2 (6 bases). The sequencing sample was made of CD8+ T cells from PBMCs. The clonotype originates from a human donor with multiple sclerosis. CDR3 sequence: CASNRRWGRGEQYF. The CDR3 DNA sequence: TGTGCCAGCAACCGTCGGTGGGGTCGGGGGGAGCAGTACTTC.